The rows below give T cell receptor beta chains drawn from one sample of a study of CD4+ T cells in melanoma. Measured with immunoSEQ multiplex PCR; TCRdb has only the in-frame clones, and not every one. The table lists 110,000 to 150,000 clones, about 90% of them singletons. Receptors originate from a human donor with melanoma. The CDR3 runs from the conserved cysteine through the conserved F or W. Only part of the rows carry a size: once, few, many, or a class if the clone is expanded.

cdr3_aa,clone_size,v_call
CAISGTGQYEQYF,.,TRBV10-3
CAISPLGQGVADTQYF,.,TRBV10-3
CASRDLMNTEAFF,.,TRBV5-1
CASSTLYRGENTDTQYF,.,TRBV19
CASSLGPGEGAYEQYF,.,TRBV7-6
CASSTQGAVGEQYF,.,TRBV19
CASSFSGRSTDTQYF,.,TRBV19
CASSLYGAAETQYF,.,TRBV5-1
CASSLQGNQPQHF,.,TRBV7-8
CASSYGSYNQPQHF,.,TRBV6-6
CAIRGVGSSYEQYF,.,TRBV10-3
CATRDGGSQETQYF,.,TRBV2
CASSLDPGVAGELFF,.,TRBV5-1
CASSLGRGPYNEQFF,.,TRBV5-8
CASSRRDRVEDTQYF,.,TRBV2
CASSRGGGLGLNIQYF,.,TRBV5-1
CASSLDTDSNQPQHF,.,TRBV11-2
CASSALPGQGDDQPQHF,once,TRBV21-1
CASSLAGLGYPSISGNTIYF,.,TRBV5-5
CASSQGIYGYTF,.,TRBV2
CASNPSGTGTLRNQPQHF,.,TRBV19
CASSSTGNTEAFF,.,TRBV18
CASSQDPQEISYEQYF,once,TRBV4-2
CASTHRDNTEAFF,.,TRBV6-6
CASSLNRFYEQYF,.,TRBV11-2
CASSQGQDLGETQYF,.,TRBV4-2
CASSQDPLSSRGLSYNEQFF,.,TRBV14
CAWSLAGGNEQFF,.,TRBV30
CASSPQVQGRTGELFF,.,TRBV7-6
CASSPGGIFPLHF,.,TRBV25-1
CASSPGLAGVEQFF,.,TRBV7-9
CASSREGNTGELFF,.,TRBV5-1
CASSYAGTRQYF,.,TRBV6-6
CASSTHPRGGTEAFF,once,TRBV5-1
CASSLARGHQPQHF,.,TRBV5-4
CASSADRASAVGANVLTF,.,TRBV9